Included here is one TCR beta chain sequence, with context. Germline assignment: CDR1 KGHSH and CDR2 LQKENI. The CDR3 has 13 residues. V lost 3 bases, J lost 9 bases, and 9 bases lay in between. The sample is drawn from a study of control samples from healthy donors and cancer patients. Clones were sequenced by immunoSEQ multiplex PCR, and TCRdb holds only the in-frame ones, with some missing. The table includes about 47,000 clones, roughly 80% detected once. The TCR originated in a man between 70 and 80 years old in good health. The chain recombines TRBV18 with TRBJ1-6; D call uncertain. Sequenced: blood. The CDR3 coding sequence is TGTGCCAGCTCACCCTTGCACGGTTCACCCCTCCACTTT. Its translation is CASSPLHGSPLHF.